This section outlines one TCR beta chain sequence together with its context. Method: immunoSEQ multiplex PCR; TCRdb's copy keeps in-frame clones and lacks some. The sample has about 140,000 clones; 88% are singletons. This CDR3 comprises 16 residues. The germline V gene encodes CDR1 SGHRS and CDR2 YFSETQ. V lost 2 bases, J lost 1 base, and 8 bases stayed unmatched. This sample was included in a study of T cell responses to AZD1222 COVID-19 vaccine. The receptor's source is an adult who received the AZD1222 COVID-19 vaccine. The specimen comprised peripheral blood, sampled 28 days after the second AZD1222 dose. J is TRBJ2-5 and V is TRBV5-1; 7 bases line up with TRBD2. The CDR3 DNA reads as TGCGCCAGCAGCTTTGGGGGGGACGGGCGCCAAGAGACCCAGTACTTC. This codes for CASSFGGDGRQETQYF.